This is a list of T cell receptor beta chains from one sample in a study of molecular identifiers for immune sequencing clone quantification. TCRdb reanalysed the PCR reads using MiXCR and keeps one entry per CDR3 protein. This table holds a few hundred thousand distinct CDR3 sequences, about 21% found once. Sequencing was performed on naive CD8+ T cells from blood, with Jurkat cell RNA spiked in. The receptors were gathered from a human donor in good health. Some libraries in this study had Jurkat cell RNA spiked in. Both conserved end residues are part of each CDR3. Each record gives: CDR3 protein, CDR3 DNA, D gene, J gene, V gene, clone size. D genes are given only for firm matches. Expanded clones are given a class, and other clones once, few, many or no size at all.

CDR3aa: CAIRDRGKETQYF; CDR3nt: TGTGCCATAAGGGACAGGGGGAAAGAGACCCAGTACTTC; d_gene: TRBD1; j_gene: TRBJ2-5; v_gene: TRBV28; abundance: many
CDR3aa: CSAPDSGGLGLSYEQYF; CDR3nt: TGCAGTGCCCCGGACAGTGGGGGGTTGGGGCTCTCCTACGAGCAGTACTTC; d_gene: .; j_gene: TRBJ2-7; v_gene: TRBV20-1; abundance: few
CDR3aa: CASSLGQGNNQPQHF; CDR3nt: TGTGCCAGCAGCTTAGGTCAGGGGAACAATCAGCCCCAGCATTTT; d_gene: .; j_gene: TRBJ1-5; v_gene: TRBV11-2; abundance: many
CDR3aa: CASSLDWLAGAETRYF; CDR3nt: TGTGCCAGCAGCTTAGATTGGTTAGCGGGAGCTGAGACCCGGTACTTC; d_gene: TRBD2; j_gene: TRBJ2-5; v_gene: TRBV7-9; abundance: .
CDR3aa: CASSHDRGRNNEQYF; CDR3nt: TGCGCCAGCAGCCACGACAGGGGGAGGAATAACGAGCAGTACTTC; d_gene: TRBD1; j_gene: TRBJ2-7; v_gene: TRBV4-3; abundance: few
CDR3aa: CASSFIRTSGITHEQYF; CDR3nt: TGTGCCAGCAGTTTCATCAGGACTAGCGGGATTACCCACGAGCAGTACTTC; d_gene: TRBD2; j_gene: TRBJ2-7; v_gene: TRBV27; abundance: few
CDR3aa: CASVHSGEAFF; CDR3nt: TGTGCCAGCGTCCACTCAGGAGAAGCTTTCTTT; d_gene: .; j_gene: TRBJ1-1; v_gene: TRBV6-2/TRBV6-3; abundance: many
CDR3aa: CASSLGWRGYEQYF; CDR3nt: TGTGCCAGCAGCCTAGGCTGGCGGGGCTACGAGCAATACTTC; d_gene: .; j_gene: TRBJ2-7; v_gene: TRBV11-2; abundance: .
CDR3aa: CASSQDPYGVSSYEQYF; CDR3nt: TGCGCCAGCAGCCAAGATCCCTATGGGGTTAGCTCCTACGAGCAGTACTTC; d_gene: .; j_gene: TRBJ2-7; v_gene: TRBV4-3; abundance: .
CDR3aa: CAWSVSSGREMAQYF; CDR3nt: TGTGCCTGGAGTGTTTCTAGCGGGAGGGAAATGGCCCAGTACTTC; d_gene: TRBD2; j_gene: TRBJ2-5; v_gene: TRBV30; abundance: .
CDR3aa: CSAELEDGPTGELFF; CDR3nt: TGCAGCGCCGAACTAGAGGATGGCCCAACCGGGGAGCTGTTTTTT; d_gene: .; j_gene: TRBJ2-2; v_gene: TRBV29-1; abundance: many
CDR3aa: CASSIGLADSYEQYF; CDR3nt: TGTGCCAGTAGTATAGGTCTAGCGGACTCCTACGAGCAGTACTTC; d_gene: TRBD2; j_gene: TRBJ2-7; v_gene: TRBV19; abundance: many
CDR3aa: CAISDPLNVTGELFF; CDR3nt: TGTGCCATCAGTGACCCTCTCAACGTGACCGGGGAGCTGTTTTTT; d_gene: .; j_gene: TRBJ2-2; v_gene: TRBV10-3; abundance: .
CDR3aa: CSARDRFSRVASYEQYF; CDR3nt: TGCAGTGCTAGAGATCGATTCTCCAGGGTGGCCTCCTACGAGCAGTACTTC; d_gene: .; j_gene: TRBJ2-7; v_gene: TRBV20-1; abundance: many
CDR3aa: CSAREGLAEESSYEQYF; CDR3nt: TGCAGTGCTAGGGAGGGACTAGCGGAAGAGAGCTCCTACGAGCAGTACTTC; d_gene: TRBD2; j_gene: TRBJ2-7; v_gene: TRBV20-1; abundance: .
CDR3aa: CARDKVPGIESNQPQHF; CDR3nt: TGTGCCAGAGATAAAGTTCCGGGAATAGAAAGCAATCAGCCCCAGCATTTT; d_gene: .; j_gene: TRBJ1-5; v_gene: TRBV21-1; abundance: .
CDR3aa: CASSVGQSSNEKLFF; CDR3nt: TGTGCCAGCAGCGTGGGACAGAGCTCTAATGAAAAACTGTTTTTT; d_gene: TRBD1; j_gene: TRBJ1-4; v_gene: TRBV13; abundance: few
CDR3aa: CASSISGQSYEQYF; CDR3nt: TGTGCCAGTAGTATTTCGGGACAGAGCTACGAGCAGTACTTC; d_gene: TRBD1; j_gene: TRBJ2-7; v_gene: TRBV19; abundance: few
CDR3aa: CASSWDTEQITDTQYF; CDR3nt: TGTGCCAGCAGTTGGGATACAGAACAAATCACAGATACGCAGTATTTT; d_gene: .; j_gene: TRBJ2-3; v_gene: TRBV2; abundance: .
CDR3aa: CASIQGLNRENGYTF; CDR3nt: TGTGCCAGCATTCAAGGATTAAACAGGGAGAATGGCTACACCTTC; d_gene: .; j_gene: TRBJ1-2; v_gene: TRBV12-3/TRBV12-4; abundance: few
CDR3aa: CASSYRVTNTEAFF; CDR3nt: TGTGCCAGCAGTTACAGGGTTACGAACACTGAAGCTTTCTTT; d_gene: .; j_gene: TRBJ1-1; v_gene: TRBV6-2/TRBV6-3; abundance: many
CDR3aa: CASSSTTGFYEQYF; CDR3nt: TGTGCCAGCAGCTCAACGACAGGGTTCTACGAGCAGTACTTC; d_gene: TRBD1; j_gene: TRBJ2-7; v_gene: TRBV7-6; abundance: .
CDR3aa: CAWSVRENTEAFF; CDR3nt: TGTGCCTGGAGTGTACGAGAGAACACTGAAGCTTTCTTT; d_gene: .; j_gene: TRBJ1-1; v_gene: TRBV30; abundance: .
CDR3aa: CASSLMGRTGQPQHF; CDR3nt: TGTGCCAGCAGTTTGATGGGACGTACAGGTCAGCCCCAGCATTTT; d_gene: .; j_gene: TRBJ1-5; v_gene: TRBV27; abundance: many
CDR3aa: CASSQGTSGGAGYNEQFF; CDR3nt: TGTGCCAGCAGCCAAGGGACTAGCGGGGGGGCGGGGTACAATGAGCAGTTCTTC; d_gene: TRBD2; j_gene: TRBJ2-1; v_gene: TRBV7-9; abundance: few
CDR3aa: CASSTGTGPNQPQHF; CDR3nt: TGTGCCAGCAGCACCGGGACAGGCCCGAATCAGCCCCAGCATTTT; d_gene: TRBD1; j_gene: TRBJ1-5; v_gene: TRBV6-5; abundance: .
CDR3aa: CASSLNGPNTEAFF; CDR3nt: TGTGCCAGCAGTTTAAACGGACCGAACACTGAAGCTTTCTTT; d_gene: .; j_gene: TRBJ1-1; v_gene: TRBV27; abundance: many
CDR3aa: CASSLGPLGEQYF; CDR3nt: TGTGCCAGCAGTTTAGGACCGCTCGGCGAGCAGTACTTC; d_gene: .; j_gene: TRBJ2-7; v_gene: TRBV12-3/TRBV12-4; abundance: many
CDR3aa: CASSLAYGLALVEQFF; CDR3nt: TGTGCCAGCAGCTTGGCCTATGGACTAGCGCTGGTTGAGCAGTTCTTC; d_gene: TRBD2; j_gene: TRBJ2-1; v_gene: TRBV5-4; abundance: .
CDR3aa: CASSGGQEYSGNTIYF; CDR3nt: TGCGCCAGCAGCGGTGGACAGGAATACTCTGGAAACACCATATATTTT; d_gene: TRBD1; j_gene: TRBJ1-3; v_gene: TRBV5-1; abundance: .
CDR3aa: CASSQAETGRAKNIQYF; CDR3nt: TGCGCCAGCAGCCAAGCAGAAACGGGGAGGGCCAAAAACATTCAGTACTTC; d_gene: .; j_gene: TRBJ2-4; v_gene: TRBV4-3; abundance: .
CDR3aa: CASSQGRRAGELFF; CDR3nt: TGCGCCAGCAGCCAAGGTCGGCGGGCCGGGGAGCTGTTTTTT; d_gene: .; j_gene: TRBJ2-2; v_gene: TRBV4-3; abundance: .
CDR3aa: CSVEDRVYEQYF; CDR3nt: TGCAGCGTTGAAGATCGGGTCTACGAGCAGTACTTC; d_gene: .; j_gene: TRBJ2-7; v_gene: TRBV29-1; abundance: few
CDR3aa: CASSQDPGDNEQFF; CDR3nt: TGCGCCAGCAGCCAAGATCCCGGGGACAATGAGCAGTTCTTC; d_gene: .; j_gene: TRBJ2-1; v_gene: TRBV4-1; abundance: .
CDR3aa: CATLDRINEKPFF; CDR3nt: TGTGCCACCCTGGACAGAATAAATGAAAAACCGTTTTTT; d_gene: .; j_gene: TRBJ1-4; v_gene: TRBV27; abundance: .